This entry is about one TCR beta chain. Its matching antigen is unknown. The method was immunoSEQ multiplex PCR; TCRdb's version includes in-frame clones alone and lacks a portion of them. The sample lists 30,000 to 40,000 clones, about 87% occurring once. The time point here: week 47, end of study. A single vaccine dose contained 300 ug of mutant IDH1 20-mer peptide, and topical imiquimod was used with it. The patients were given eight vaccinations, one each in weeks 1, 3, 5, 7, 11, 15, 19 and 23. New astrocytomas of WHO grade 3 or 4 that were IDH1-mutant and ATRX-lost were found in the donors. The data belong to a study of a mutant IDH1 vaccine in newly diagnosed glioma. Background on the study: Those enrolled had earlier been treated with radiotherapy, temozolomide, or both, mostly both. Visit V12 was at week 35; visit V13 was at week 47.

V dropped 6 bases and J dropped 7 bases, with 10 bases sitting between them. The CDR3 has 12 residues. Germline-derived CDR1 and CDR2 are SNHLY and FYNNEI. The TCR was taken from a woman in her thirties with glioma. This chain joins TRBV2 and TRBJ1-5; D gene ambiguous. The sequencing used PBMCs, collected from a glioma patient whose treatment included an IDH1 peptide vaccine. This chain's CDR3 is CASSPNSQPQHF. In nucleotides, the CDR3 is TGTGCCAGCAGCCCCAACTCACAGCCCCAGCATTTT.